Presented here are 32 T cell receptor beta chains from one specimen sequenced in a study of shared clonotypes between healthy human individuals. Data came from immunoSEQ multiplex PCR; TCRdb stores just in-frame clones and leaves some out. The profile shows over a million clones, approximately 98.5% of them singletons. The sample consisted of naive CD4+ T cells sorted from blood. As for subset: CD45RA+ positively selected. The source of these receptors is a man younger than 40 in good health.

The chain recombines TRBV10-3 with TRBJ2-7; tentatively, D is TRBD1 or TRBD2 (5 bases each). Germline CDR1 and CDR2: ENHRY and SYGVKD. CDR3 length equals 14 residues. Trimming took off 4 bases at V and 2 bases at J, with 12 bases between the two ends. This chain's CDR3 is CAISASGPAYEQYF. The DNA of the CDR3 is TGTGCCATCAGTGCCTCGGGACCCGCCTACGAGCAGTACTTC.

The rearrangement links TRBV9 to TRBJ2-7; TRBD1 might be the D (6 bases). CDR1 and CDR2 (germline): SGDLS, YYNGEE. V was trimmed by 3 bases and J by 1 base, leaving 8 bases between them. The CDR3 covers 13 residues. CDR3: CASSAGDSYEQYF. CDR3 DNA: TGTGCCAGCAGCGCAGGGGATTCCTACGAGCAGTACTTC.

The chain links TRBV27 to TRBJ1-5; 12 bases are shared with TRBD1. CDR3 length equals 18 residues. After removal of 2 bases from V and 1 base from J, the junction contained 6 bases not matched to a gene. CDR1 and CDR2 from the germline V gene are MNHEY and SMNVEV (reference sequence). The CDR3 sequence is CASSLVGQGAASNQPQHF. In DNA, the CDR3 is TGTGCCAGCAGTTTAGTGGGACAGGGGGCAGCGAGCAATCAGCCCCAGCATTTT.

The genes are TRBV11-2 and TRBJ2-2; 7 positions agree with TRBD1. The CDR3 length is 14 residues. Per germline, CDR1 SGHAT and CDR2 FQNNGV. V trimming: 3 bases; J trimming: 5 bases; junction bases outside the gene matches: 3. The CDR3 nucleotides read TGTGCCAGCAGCTTGACAGGGATAACCGGGGAGCTGTTTTTT. As protein: CASSLTGITGELFF. Full variable domain (remainder filled in from reference TRBV11-2 and TRBJ2-2): EAGVAQSPRYKIIEKRQSVAFWCNPISGHATLYWYQQILGQGPKLLIQFQNNGVVDDSQLPKDRFSAERLKGVDSTLKIQPAKLEDSAVYLCASSLTGITGELFFGEGSRLTVL.

The CDR3 reads CASSQEGSGSKETQYF. As DNA, the CDR3 is TGTGCCAGCAGCCAAGAAGGATCAGGATCGAAAGAGACCCAGTACTTC. The rearrangement links TRBV4-2 to TRBJ2-5; the D is unclear. CDR1 is LGHNA, CDR2 YNFKEQ, per germline. Trimming cost V 0 bases and J 3 bases, with 14 bases left between them. The length of the CDR3 is 16 residues.

The rearrangement links TRBV7-9 to TRBJ2-2; D may be TRBD2 (7 bases). V shed 1 base and J shed 6 bases, with 18 bases lying between them. This CDR3 is built from 17 residues. Germline assignment: CDR1 SEHNR and CDR2 FQNEAQ (reference sequence). CDR3 in amino acids: CASSLGGGVFTSGELFF. Here the CDR3 DNA reads TGTGCCAGCAGCTTAGGAGGGGGGGTATTTACCTCCGGGGAGCTGTTTTTT.

The chain carries TRBV29-1 and TRBJ2-5; D call uncertain. The CDR3 has 14 amino acids. CDR1 is SQVTM, CDR2 ANQGSEA, per germline. V shed 3 bases and J shed 3 bases, with 14 bases lying between them. CDR3 loop: CSVEISGPEETQYF. CDR3 DNA sequence: TGCAGCGTTGAGATTTCTGGGCCAGAAGAGACCCAGTACTTC.

Written as DNA, the CDR3 is TGTGCCAGCTCACCACCGCGGACAGCAACTAGGAGAGCGGACCCAGATACGCAGTATTTT. It encodes CASSPPRTATRRADPDTQYF. The rearrangement uses TRBV18 and TRBJ2-3, with D possibly TRBD1 on 6 matching bases. Per the germline V gene, CDR1 is KGHSH and CDR2 is LQKENI. The CDR3 is 20 residues long. Trimming removed 0 bases at V and 4 bases at J, with 26 bases between.

The chain combines TRBV23-1 with TRBJ1-5; 7 bases map to TRBD1. TRBV23-1 is treated as an ORF (open reading frame) with a function not yet certain. V dropped 4 bases and J dropped 3; count of bases not matched to a gene: 12. The CDR3 totals 17 residues. The CDR3 reads CASSRVDRDGTNQPQHF. The CDR3 DNA is TGCGCCAGCAGTCGGGTCGACAGGGACGGGACCAATCAGCCCCAGCATTTT.

The chain is built from TRBV27 and TRBJ2-3; possibly TRBD1 for D (6 bases). V lost 6 bases and J 3 bases, leaving 13 bases between the germline ends. Per germline, CDR1 MNHEY and CDR2 SMNVEV (reference sequence). There are 14 residues in the CDR3. The CDR3 region has the DNA TGTGCCAGCAGACTCCTGAGGGGGACAGATACGCAGTATTTT. It encodes CASRLLRGTDTQYF.

The chain uses TRBV28 and TRBJ2-7; the match to TRBD2 covers 10 bases. The CDR3 runs to 16 residues. V shed 5 bases and J 0 bases; nucleotides not matched to a gene: 7. CDR1 and CDR2 from the germline V gene are MDHEN and SYDVKM. Here the CDR3 DNA reads TGTGCCAGCAGTCCCCGACTAGCGGGCAGCTCCTACGAGCAGTACTTC. Its translation: CASSPRLAGSSYEQYF.

This rearrangement joins TRBV18 to TRBJ1-1, with 8 positions matching TRBD1. The CDR3 spans 13 residues. Germline V CDR1 and CDR2: KGHSH, LQKENI. V was pared by 6 bases and J by 4 bases, with 4 bases of the junction left unmatched. CDR3: CASSLTGGTEAFF. The CDR3 DNA reads as TGTGCCAGCTCCCTTACAGGGGGCACTGAAGCTTTCTTT.

The chain combines TRBV5-4 with TRBJ2-7, with D perhaps TRBD1 (7 bases). The V gene's germline CDR1 is SGHNT and CDR2 YYREEE (reference sequence). V was trimmed by 2 bases and J by 0 bases, leaving 15 bases between them. The CDR3 spans 16 residues. CDR3: CASSFFTRGVSYEQYF. CDR3 nucleotides: TGTGCCAGCAGCTTTTTCACCAGGGGGGTCTCCTACGAGCAGTACTTC.

The rearrangement uses TRBV9 and TRBJ2-1, with TRBD2 as a possible D gene (6 bases). Germline V CDR1 and CDR2: SGDLS, YYNGEE. This CDR3 has 14 amino acids. Trimming left V 7 bases short and J 10 bases short, with 21 bases between. The CDR3 DNA is TGTGCCAGCGAGGAGCGGGTAGGCTCGTTAGAGCAGTTCTTC. It encodes CASEERVGSLEQFF.

The rearrangement links TRBV2 to TRBJ2-7, with 7 nucleotides matching TRBD1. Germline CDR1 is SNHLY and CDR2 is FYNNEI. The CDR3 is 12 amino acids. After removal of 6 bases from V and 5 bases from J, the junction contained 4 bases not matched to a gene. CDR3 sequence reads: CASRNRGHEQYF. The CDR3 nucleotides read TGTGCCAGCAGAAACAGGGGCCACGAGCAGTACTTC.

The chain carries TRBV9 and TRBJ1-2; D gene unclear. CDR3 length: 14 amino acids. In germline, CDR1 is SGDLS, CDR2 YYNGEE. Between the trimmed V and J ends, which lost 4 bases and 0 bases, there was a span of 10 bases. The CDR3: CASSPSGSNYGYTF. The CDR3 region has the DNA TGTGCCAGCAGCCCCAGTGGCTCTAACTATGGCTACACCTTC.

This clone appeared once. Other DNA sequences within the sample encode an identical CDR3. The V gene is TRBV25-1, the J gene TRBJ2-7, with D possibly matching TRBD2 (6 bases). CDR1 MGHDK and CDR2 SYGVNS come from the germline V gene. Trimming pared 2 bases from V and 1 base from J, leaving 6 bases between. The CDR3 loop spans 13 amino acids. CDR3 nucleotide sequence: TGTGCCAGCAGTGAAGCGGGGTCCTACGAGCAGTACTTC. Residues: CASSEAGSYEQYF.

V is TRBV5-1 and J is TRBJ2-3; D not certain. V lost 0 bases to trimming and J lost 0 bases, with 14 bases between them. The CDR3 contains 17 residues. Germline V gene lookup returns CDR1 SGHRS and CDR2 YFSETQ. In DNA, the CDR3 is TGCGCCAGCAGCTTGGAATACCGGTTCTCTAGCACAGATACGCAGTATTTT. Translating it yields CASSLEYRFSSTDTQYF.

V gene TRBV7-3 combines with J gene TRBJ2-3, with D unclear. The germline V and J ends were trimmed by 2 bases and 6 bases, with 9 bases remaining between them. This CDR3 spans 13 amino acids. CDR1 SGHTA and CDR2 FQGTGA come from the germline V gene. The CDR3 DNA reads as TGTGCCAGCAGCTTAGCCCAGAGGGATACGCAGTATTTT. It is translated as CASSLAQRDTQYF.

The chain combines TRBV20-1 with TRBJ2-7; D is undetermined. Trimming left V 6 bases short and J 5 bases short, with 5 bases between. The CDR3 consists of 9 residues. Germline lookup yields CDR1 DFQATT and CDR2 SNEGSKA (reference sequence). CDR3 sequence reads: CSAPDEQYF. CDR3 DNA: TGCAGTGCCCCTGACGAGCAGTACTTC.

The V call is TRBV18, the J call TRBJ2-7; 9 bases fit TRBD2. V dropped 4 bases and J dropped 0; count of bases not matched to a gene: 10. Germline V gene lookup returns CDR1 KGHSH and CDR2 LQKENI. This CDR3 contains 17 residues. CDR3 sequence: CASSQQIAGDYSYEQYF. The CDR3 nucleotides read TGTGCCAGCTCACAACAAATAGCGGGAGATTACTCCTACGAGCAGTACTTC.

This chain links TRBV11-2 with TRBJ2-1; D remains ambiguous. Looked up from germline, CDR1 is SGHAT and CDR2 is FQNNGV. The CDR3 sequence is 12 residues long. Trimming removed 1 base at V and 5 bases at J, with 3 bases between. CDR3 loop: CASSLADNEQFF. For the CDR3, the DNA is TGTGCCAGCAGCTTAGCCGACAATGAGCAGTTCTTC. The full variable domain, with the rest looked up from reference TRBV11-2 and TRBJ2-1, is EAGVAQSPRYKIIEKRQSVAFWCNPISGHATLYWYQQILGQGPKLLIQFQNNGVVDDSQLPKDRFSAERLKGVDSTLKIQPAKLEDSAVYLCASSLADNEQFFGPGTRLTVL.

The gene calls are TRBV30 and TRBJ2-3; TRBD1 aligns across 9 bases. CDR1 and CDR2 from the germline V gene are GTSNPN and SVGIG (reference sequence). With 0 bases clipped from V and 6 bases from J, the junction kept 4 bases outside the gene matches. CDR3 length equals 14 residues. The CDR3: CAWSVTGGRDTQYF. In DNA form, the CDR3 reads TGTGCCTGGAGTGTAACAGGGGGCCGGGATACGCAGTATTTT.

The chain links TRBV7-9 to TRBJ1-4; 7 bases are shared with TRBD1. Germline loops: CDR1 SEHNR, CDR2 FQNEAQ (reference sequence). V dropped 5 bases and J dropped 0; count of bases not matched to a gene: 3. CDR3 size: 15 residues. This CDR3 reads CASSVGTATNEKLFF. The CDR3 region has the DNA TGTGCCAGCAGCGTCGGGACAGCAACTAATGAAAAACTGTTTTTT.

The rearrangement links TRBV10-1 to TRBJ2-7; TRBD1 or TRBD2 may be the D gene (5 bases each). V lost 5 bases and J lost 6, with 11 bases in between. Germline V gene data show CDR1 as WNHNN and CDR2 as SYGVQD (reference sequence). This CDR3 comprises 12 residues. The CDR3 nucleotides are TGCGCCAGCAGTCAGGAGAGGGGCGAGCAGTACTTC. Protein sequence: CASSQERGEQYF.

This chain connects TRBV19 to TRBJ2-7; D remains unclear. Trimming took 4 bases from V and 0 from J, leaving 7 bases between them. The CDR3 has 13 amino acids. Looked up from germline, CDR1 is LNHDA and CDR2 is SQIVND (reference sequence). The CDR3 nucleotides are TGTGCCAGTAGTACCAGCGTCTCCTACGAGCAGTACTTC. Its translation is CASSTSVSYEQYF.

For the CDR3, the DNA is TGCGCCAGCAGCCAAGACCCCTCAGGGGGCGCGTCCAAAAACATTCAGTACTTC. Residues: CASSQDPSGGASKNIQYF. V usage is TRBV4-3 and J usage is TRBJ2-4, with 8 positions matching TRBD1. Germline CDR1 LGHNA, CDR2 YSLEER. After removal of 0 bases from V and 2 bases from J, the junction contained 9 bases not matched to a gene. This CDR3 is built from 18 residues.

J is TRBJ1-2 and V is TRBV10-3, with 8 bases that match TRBD1. The J segment lost 8 bases and the V segment lost 7 bases, leaving 9 bases of the junction unmatched. From germline, CDR1 is ENHRY and CDR2 SYGVKD. The CDR3 is 13 amino acids. CDR3 protein: CAINLDRDHGYTF. The CDR3 DNA reads as TGTGCCATCAACCTGGACAGGGATCACGGCTACACCTTC.

The J gene is TRBJ1-4, the V gene TRBV11-3; a possible D gene is TRBD1 (5 bases). This CDR3 region has 16 residues. The germline CDR1 and CDR2 sequences are SGHNT and YENEEA. Trimming shortened V by 1 base and J by 7 bases, and 16 bases separated the two germline ends. In nucleotides, the CDR3 is TGTGCCAGCAGCTTAGTCCTAACAGGCCAGGCTGAAAAACTGTTTTTT. Amino acids: CASSLVLTGQAEKLFF.

The genes are TRBV15 and TRBJ2-2; 10 bases are shared with TRBD2. The trim removed 5 bases at V and 9 bases at J, leaving 9 bases unmatched. Germline V lookup: CDR1 LNHNV, CDR2 YYDKDF (reference sequence). The length of the CDR3 is 15 residues. The CDR3 loop is CATSLASGSVRELFF. The CDR3 region has the DNA TGTGCCACCAGCCTGGCTAGCGGGAGTGTGAGGGAGCTGTTTTTT.

The gene calls are TRBV7-6 and TRBJ2-1, with D possibly TRBD2 on 6 matching bases. The CDR3 consists of 13 residues. The germline CDR1 and CDR2 sequences are SGHVS and FNYEAQ. V dropped 5 bases and J dropped 5 bases, with 10 bases sitting between them. CDR3 in DNA: TGTGCCAGCAGCATCGGGACTCACAATGAGCAGTTCTTC. Its translation: CASSIGTHNEQFF.

CDR3 amino acids: CATSRGLGNTIYF. The DNA for the CDR3 is TGTGCCACCAGCAGAGGGCTTGGAAACACCATATATTTT. The V and J genes are TRBV15 and TRBJ1-3; D is unclear. The germline V gene has CDR1 LNHNV and CDR2 YYDKDF (reference sequence). The CDR3 loop spans 13 amino acids. V was shortened by 1 base and J by 3 bases, with 4 bases between the two germline ends.